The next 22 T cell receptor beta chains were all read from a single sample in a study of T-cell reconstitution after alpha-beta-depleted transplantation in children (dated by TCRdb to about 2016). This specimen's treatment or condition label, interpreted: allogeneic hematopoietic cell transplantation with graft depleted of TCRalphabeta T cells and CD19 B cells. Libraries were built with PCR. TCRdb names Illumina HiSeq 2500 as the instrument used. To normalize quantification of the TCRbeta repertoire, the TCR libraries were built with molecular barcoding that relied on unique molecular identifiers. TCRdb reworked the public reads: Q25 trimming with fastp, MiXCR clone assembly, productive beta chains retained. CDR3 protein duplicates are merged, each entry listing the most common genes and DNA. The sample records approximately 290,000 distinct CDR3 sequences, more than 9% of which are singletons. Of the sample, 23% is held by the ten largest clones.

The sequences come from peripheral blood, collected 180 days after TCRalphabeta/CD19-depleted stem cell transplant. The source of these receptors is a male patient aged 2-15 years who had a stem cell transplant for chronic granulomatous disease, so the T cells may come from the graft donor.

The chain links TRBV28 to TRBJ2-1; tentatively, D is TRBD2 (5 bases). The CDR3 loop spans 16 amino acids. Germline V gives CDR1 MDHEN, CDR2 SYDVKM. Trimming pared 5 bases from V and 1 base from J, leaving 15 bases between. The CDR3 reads CASSPRYGLSYNEQFF. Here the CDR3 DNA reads TGTGCCAGCAGTCCGAGATATGGACTTTCCTACAATGAGCAGTTCTTC.

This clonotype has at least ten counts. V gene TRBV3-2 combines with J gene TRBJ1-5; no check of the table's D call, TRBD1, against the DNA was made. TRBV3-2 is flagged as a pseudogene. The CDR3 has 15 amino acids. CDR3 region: CASSQDRGLYQPQHF. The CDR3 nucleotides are TGTGCCAGCAGCCAAGACAGGGGATTATATCAGCCCCAGCATTTT.

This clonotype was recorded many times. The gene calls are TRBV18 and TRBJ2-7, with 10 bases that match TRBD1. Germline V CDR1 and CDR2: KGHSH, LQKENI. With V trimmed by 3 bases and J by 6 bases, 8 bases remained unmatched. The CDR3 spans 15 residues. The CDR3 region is CASSPGGTGAPEQYF. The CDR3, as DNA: TGTGCCAGCTCACCGGGAGGGACAGGGGCACCCGAGCAGTACTTC.

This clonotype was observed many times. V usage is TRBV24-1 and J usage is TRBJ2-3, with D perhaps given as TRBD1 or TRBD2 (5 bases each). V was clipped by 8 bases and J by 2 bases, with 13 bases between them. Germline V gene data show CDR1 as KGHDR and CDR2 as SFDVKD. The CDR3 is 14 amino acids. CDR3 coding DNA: TGTGCCACCACCGGGACGCCCCACACAGATACGCAGTATTTT. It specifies CATTGTPHTDTQYF.

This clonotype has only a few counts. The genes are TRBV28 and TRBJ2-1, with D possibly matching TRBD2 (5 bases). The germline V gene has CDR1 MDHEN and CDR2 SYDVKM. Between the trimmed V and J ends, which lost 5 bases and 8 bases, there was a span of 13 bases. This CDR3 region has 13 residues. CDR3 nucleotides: TGTGCCAGCAGTCACACTAGTAAACATGAGCAGTTCTTC. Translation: CASSHTSKHEQFF.

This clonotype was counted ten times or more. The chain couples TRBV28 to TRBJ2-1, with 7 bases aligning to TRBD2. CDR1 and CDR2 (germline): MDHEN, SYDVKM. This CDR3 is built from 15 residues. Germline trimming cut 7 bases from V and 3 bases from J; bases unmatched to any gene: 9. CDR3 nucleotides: TGTGCCAGCACCCCTGGGAGGGATCTCTACAATGAGCAGTTCTTC. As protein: CASTPGRDLYNEQFF.

The CDR3 loop reads CASSRASGRWNEQFF. DNA of the CDR3: TGTGCCAGCAGCCGAGCTAGCGGGAGATGGAATGAGCAGTTCTTC. The chain uses TRBV7-9 and TRBJ2-1, with 10 bases matching TRBD2. Germline CDR1 SEHNR, CDR2 FQNEAQ (reference sequence). The length of the CDR3 is 15 residues. The V and J ends lost 5 bases and 7 bases, in that order; junction bases with no gene match: 8.

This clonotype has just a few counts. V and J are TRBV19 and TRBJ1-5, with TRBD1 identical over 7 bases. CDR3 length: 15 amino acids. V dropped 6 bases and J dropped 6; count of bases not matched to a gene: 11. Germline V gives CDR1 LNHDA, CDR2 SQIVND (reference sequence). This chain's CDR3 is CASSADRARGQPQHF. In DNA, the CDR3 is TGTGCCAGTAGCGCCGACAGGGCTAGGGGTCAGCCCCAGCATTTT.

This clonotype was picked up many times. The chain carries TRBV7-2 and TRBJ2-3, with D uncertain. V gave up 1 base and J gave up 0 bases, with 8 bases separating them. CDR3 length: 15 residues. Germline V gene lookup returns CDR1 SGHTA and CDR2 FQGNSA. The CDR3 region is CASSLEHTSTDTQYF. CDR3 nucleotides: TGTGCCAGCAGCTTAGAGCACACTAGCACAGATACGCAGTATTTT.

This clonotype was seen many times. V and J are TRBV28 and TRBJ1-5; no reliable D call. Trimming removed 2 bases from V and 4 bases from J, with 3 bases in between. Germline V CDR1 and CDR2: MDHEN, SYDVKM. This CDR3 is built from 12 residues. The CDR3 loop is CASSLRNQPQHF. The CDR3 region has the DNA TGTGCCAGCAGTTTACGGAATCAGCCCCAGCATTTT.

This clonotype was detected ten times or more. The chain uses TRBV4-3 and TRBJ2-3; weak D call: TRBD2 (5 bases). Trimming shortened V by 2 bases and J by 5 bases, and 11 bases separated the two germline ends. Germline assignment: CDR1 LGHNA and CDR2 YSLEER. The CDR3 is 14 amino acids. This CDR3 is CASSQPGAGDTQYF. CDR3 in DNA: TGCGCCAGCAGCCAACCAGGCGCGGGAGATACGCAGTATTTT.

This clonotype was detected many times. In nucleotides, the CDR3 is TGCGCCAGCAGCCAAGACCCCCCGACTGTCTCTGGAAACACCATATATTTT. Its translation: CASSQDPPTVSGNTIYF. J is TRBJ1-3 and V is TRBV4-1; no firm D call. Germline assignment: CDR1 MGHRA and CDR2 YSYEKL. The CDR3 extends over 17 amino acids. Trimming pared 0 bases from V and 0 bases from J, leaving 12 bases between.

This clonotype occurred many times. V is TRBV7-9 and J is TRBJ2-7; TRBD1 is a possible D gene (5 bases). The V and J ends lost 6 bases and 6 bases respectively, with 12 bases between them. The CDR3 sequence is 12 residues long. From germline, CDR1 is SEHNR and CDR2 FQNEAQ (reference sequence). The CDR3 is CASRTDSIEQYF. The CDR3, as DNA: TGTGCCAGCAGAACCGACAGTATCGAGCAGTACTTC.

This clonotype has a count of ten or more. In DNA form, the CDR3 reads TGCAGCGGCAGAGGGGCTGGTGAAGCTTTCTTT. Its protein product is CSGRGAGEAFF. This chain joins TRBV29-1 and TRBJ1-1; perhaps TRBD1 as D (5 bases). This CDR3 comprises 11 residues. CDR1 is SQVTM and CDR2 is ANQGSEA in the germline V gene. The V gene lost 7 bases and the J gene lost 7 bases, with 13 bases spanning the gap.

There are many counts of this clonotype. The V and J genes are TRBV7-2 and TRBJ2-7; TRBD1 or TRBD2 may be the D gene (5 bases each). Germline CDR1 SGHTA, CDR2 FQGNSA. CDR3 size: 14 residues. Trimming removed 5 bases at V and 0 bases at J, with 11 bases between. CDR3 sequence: CASSRTGTSYEQYF. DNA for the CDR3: TGTGCCAGCAGCAGAACCGGGACCTCCTACGAGCAGTACTTC.

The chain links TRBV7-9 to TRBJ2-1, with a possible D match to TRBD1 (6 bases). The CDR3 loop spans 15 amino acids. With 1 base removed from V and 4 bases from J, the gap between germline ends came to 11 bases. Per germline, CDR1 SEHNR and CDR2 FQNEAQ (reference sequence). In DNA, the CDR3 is TGTGCCAGCAGCTTAGTAGGGGGTAATTACAATGAGCAGTTCTTC. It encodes CASSLVGGNYNEQFF.

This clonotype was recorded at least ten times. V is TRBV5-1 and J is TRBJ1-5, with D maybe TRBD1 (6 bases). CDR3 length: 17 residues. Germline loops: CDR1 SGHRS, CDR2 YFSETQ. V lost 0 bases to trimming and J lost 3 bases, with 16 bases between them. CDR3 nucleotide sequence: TGCGCCAGCAGCTTGGCGTGGAGAGCGGGGGCCAATCAGCCCCAGCATTTT. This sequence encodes CASSLAWRAGANQPQHF.

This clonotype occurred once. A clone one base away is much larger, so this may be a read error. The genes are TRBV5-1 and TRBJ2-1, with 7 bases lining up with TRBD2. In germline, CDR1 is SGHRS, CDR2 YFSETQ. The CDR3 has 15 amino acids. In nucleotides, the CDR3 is TGCGCCAGCAGCTCGGGACTACCCTCCCACAATGAGCAGTTCTTC. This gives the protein CASSSGLPSHNEQFF. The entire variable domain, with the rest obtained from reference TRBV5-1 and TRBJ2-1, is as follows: KAGVTQTPRYLIKTRGQQVTLSCSPISGHRSVSWYQQTPGQGLQFLFEYFSETQRNKGNFPGRFSGRQFSNSRSEMNVSTLELGDSALYLCASSSGLPSHNEQFFGPGTRLTVL.

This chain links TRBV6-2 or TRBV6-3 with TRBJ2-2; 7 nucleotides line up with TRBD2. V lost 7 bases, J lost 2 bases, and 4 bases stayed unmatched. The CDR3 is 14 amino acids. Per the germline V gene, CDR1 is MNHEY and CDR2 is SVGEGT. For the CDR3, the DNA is TGTGCCAGCAAACCGGGACTAAACACCGGGGAGCTGTTTTTT. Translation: CASKPGLNTGELFF.

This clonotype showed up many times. The CDR3 is CASSTANEQFF. CDR3 DNA: TGCGCCAGCAGCACGGCAAATGAGCAGTTCTTC. V gene TRBV5-1 combines with J gene TRBJ2-1; D remains unclear. The germline CDR1 and CDR2 sequences are SGHRS and YFSETQ. CDR3 length: 11 amino acids. The V end lost 4 bases, the J end lost 7 bases, and 6 bases lay between the germline ends.

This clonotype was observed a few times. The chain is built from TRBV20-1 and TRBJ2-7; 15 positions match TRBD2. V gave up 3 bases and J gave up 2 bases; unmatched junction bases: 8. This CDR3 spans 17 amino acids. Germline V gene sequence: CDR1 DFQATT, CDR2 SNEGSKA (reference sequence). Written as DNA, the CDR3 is TGCAGTGCTAGTCCCGGACTAGCGGGGGGGGCCACCTACGAGCAGTACTTC. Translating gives CSASPGLAGGATYEQYF.

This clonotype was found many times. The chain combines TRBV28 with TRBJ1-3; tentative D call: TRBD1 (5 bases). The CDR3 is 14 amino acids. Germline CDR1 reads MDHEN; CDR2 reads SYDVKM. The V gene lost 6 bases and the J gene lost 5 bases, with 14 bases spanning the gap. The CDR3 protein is CASSRTGGRNTIYF. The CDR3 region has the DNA TGTGCCAGCAGCCGCACGGGGGGTAGAAACACCATATATTTT. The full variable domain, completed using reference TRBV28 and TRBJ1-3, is DVKVTQSSRYLVKRTGEKVFLECVQDMDHENMFWYRQDPGLGLRLIYFSYDVKMKEKGDIPEGYSVSREKKERFSLILESASTNQTSMYLCASSRTGGRNTIYFGEGSWLTVV.